The entry below gives a single T cell receptor beta chain sequence along with its context. This sample was included in a study of blood T cell repertoires in COVID-19. Libraries were prepared by immunoSEQ multiplex PCR; TCRdb keeps only in-frame clonotypes and omits some of them. The table shows roughly 90,000 clones, with around 86% occurring only once. CDR3 length: 19 amino acids. The ends lost 1 base at V and 6 bases at J; junction bases unmatched: 17. Germline CDR1 reads KGHSH; CDR2 reads LQKENI. This TCR was recovered from a human donor in a cohort sampled during active COVID-19. The sample consisted of peripheral blood. The chain employs TRBV18 and TRBJ2-3; 9 bases match TRBD2. Written as DNA, the CDR3 is TGTGCCAGCTCACCACGTATCGGGGTAGCGGGAGTTAAACCGGATACGCAGTATTTT. It codes for CASSPRIGVAGVKPDTQYF.